Presented here are 30 T cell receptor beta chains from one specimen sequenced in a study of T cell responses to AZD1222 COVID-19 vaccine. The assay was immunoSEQ multiplex PCR, and TCRdb's table has in-frame clones only and misses some. Altogether under 75,000 clones are present, about 90% being singletons, with the ten largest covering 15% to 20%. The sample in question was peripheral blood, obtained on day 0 of AZD1222 vaccination. The source is an adult in good health.

The CDR3 DNA follows: TGCGCCAGCAGCTTGGCCGGGCGGGCGGCTGGAAACACCATATATTTT. Translated: CASSLAGRAAGNTIYF. The gene calls are TRBV5-1 and TRBJ1-3; no clear D. Trimming stripped 0 bases from V and 2 bases from J, with 12 bases between. Germline V lookup: CDR1 SGHRS, CDR2 YFSETQ. This CDR3 spans 16 amino acids.

This clone was picked up one time. The chain has TRBV18 and TRBJ1-4; 10 bases fit TRBD1. Per the germline V gene, CDR1 is KGHSH and CDR2 is LQKENI. V was pared by 2 bases and J by 5 bases, with 2 bases of the junction left unmatched. The CDR3 has 15 amino acids. CDR3 nucleotide sequence: TGTGCCAGCTCACCAGAGGGACAGGGGAATGAAAAACTGTTTTTT. Protein sequence: CASSPEGQGNEKLFF. Full variable domain (rest looked up from reference TRBV18 and TRBJ1-4): NAGVMQNPRHLVRRRGQEARLRCSPMKGHSHVYWYRQLPEEGLKFMVYLQKENIIDESGMPKERFSAEFPKEGPSILRIQQVVRGDSAAYFCASSPEGQGNEKLFFGSGTQLSVL.

The gene calls are TRBV9 and TRBJ1-1; D is perhaps TRBD1 (6 bases). CDR3 size: 13 residues. V lost 0 bases and J lost 8, with 11 bases in between. Per germline, CDR1 SGDLS and CDR2 YYNGEE. CDR3 DNA sequence: TGTGCCAGCAGCGTAGGCAGGGGCGCGGAAGCTTTCTTT. Encoded protein: CASSVGRGAEAFF. Full variable domain (missing parts from reference TRBV9 and TRBJ1-1): DSGVTQTPKHLITATGQRVTLRCSPRSGDLSVYWYQQSLDQGLQFLIQYYNGEERAKGNILERFSAQQFPDLHSELNLSSLELGDSALYFCASSVGRGAEAFFGQGTRLTVV.

The gene calls are TRBV7-9 and TRBJ1-4; 9 bases map to TRBD1. V lost 1 base and J lost 11; bases outside the gene matches: 17. CDR1 SEHNR and CDR2 FQNEAQ come from the germline V gene (reference sequence). The CDR3 consists of 18 residues. The CDR3 spells CASSLGGGQGSGRAKLFF. Written as DNA, the CDR3 is TGTGCCAGCAGCTTAGGTGGGGGACAGGGCTCGGGAAGGGCCAAACTGTTTTTT. Full variable domain (outside the CDR3, taken from reference TRBV7-9 and TRBJ1-4): DTGVSQNPRHKITKRGQNVTFRCDPISEHNRLYWYRQTLGQGPEFLTYFQNEAQLEKSRLLSDRFSAERPKGSFSTLEIQRTEQGDSAMYLCASSLGGGQGSGRAKLFFGSGTQLSVL.

The chain is built from TRBV4-3 and TRBJ2-7; D assignment may be TRBD1 or TRBD2 (6 bases each). The germline V gene encodes CDR1 LGHNA and CDR2 YSLEER. CDR3 length: 13 amino acids. Trimming pared 6 bases from V and 2 bases from J, leaving 11 bases between. The CDR3 DNA is TGCGCCAGCAGAGCGGAGGGGGCCTACGAGCAGTACTTC. It specifies CASRAEGAYEQYF.

The rearrangement uses TRBV6-1 and TRBJ1-1; D remains unclear. Trimming removed 1 base at V and 2 bases at J, with 5 bases between. Germline CDR1 and CDR2: MNHNS and SASEGT. The CDR3 is 13 residues long. The CDR3 DNA reads as TGTGCCAGCAGTGAAGGACTTAACACTGAAGCTTTCTTT. Encoded protein: CASSEGLNTEAFF.

This sequence joins TRBV5-6 and TRBJ1-1; D possibly corresponds to TRBD1 (5 bases). V gave up 5 bases and J gave up 4 bases, with 12 bases separating them. Germline V lookup: CDR1 SGHDT, CDR2 YYEEEE. The CDR3 sequence is 13 residues long. For the CDR3, the DNA is TGTGCCAGCAGGTTAATGGGGGGCACTGAAGCTTTCTTT. Translated, it gives CASRLMGGTEAFF.

This rearrangement joins TRBV5-1 to TRBJ2-7; TRBD1 matches 8 bases. The CDR3 is made up of 14 amino acids. Per germline, CDR1 SGHRS and CDR2 YFSETQ. Losses at the gene ends were 4 bases for V and 2 bases for J; bases not matched to a gene: 5. CDR3 loop: CASSEGQVPYEQYF. In DNA, the CDR3 is TGCGCCAGCAGCGAGGGACAGGTCCCCTACGAGCAGTACTTC.

The rearrangement joins TRBV6-2 or TRBV6-3 to TRBJ2-2; a possible D gene is TRBD1 (6 bases). The length of the CDR3 is 16 residues. Trimming shortened V by 4 bases and J by 4 bases, and 16 bases separated the two germline ends. Germline loops: CDR1 MNHEY, CDR2 SVGEGT. The CDR3 is CASSSLRGPSTGELFF. The CDR3, as DNA: TGTGCCAGCAGTTCTCTCAGGGGCCCCTCCACCGGGGAGCTGTTTTTT.

A few counts support this clone. The V gene is TRBV12-5, the J gene TRBJ1-4; 7 bases agree with TRBD1. This CDR3 contains 16 residues. V trimming: 3 bases; J trimming: 8 bases; junction bases outside the gene matches: 12. In germline, CDR1 is LGHNT, CDR2 FRNRAP. The CDR3, as DNA: TGTGCTAGTGGTTTCCCTTTTGGGGCAGGGGGAGAAAAACTGTTTTTT. As protein: CASGFPFGAGGEKLFF.

The rearrangement links TRBV19 to TRBJ1-2, with D possibly TRBD1 on 6 matching bases. CDR1 is LNHDA, CDR2 SQIVND, per germline (reference sequence). The CDR3 sequence is 13 residues long. Trimming left V 7 bases short and J 4 bases short, with 13 bases between. In DNA form, the CDR3 reads TGTGCCAGTATTGGACAGACTCTCTATGGCTACACCTTC. Translating gives CASIGQTLYGYTF.

The chain is built from TRBV28 and TRBJ2-7, with D tentatively TRBD1 or TRBD2 (5 bases each). The germline V gene has CDR1 MDHEN and CDR2 SYDVKM. The V end lost 1 base, the J end lost 0 bases, and 10 bases lay between the germline ends. The CDR3 consists of 15 residues. The CDR3 reads CASSLLTGLSYEQYF. The CDR3 DNA reads as TGTGCCAGCAGTTTATTAACAGGACTCTCCTACGAGCAGTACTTC.

This clone was picked up one time. The chain has TRBV6-4 and TRBJ2-3, with D perhaps TRBD1 (6 bases). Germline V gives CDR1 MRHNA, CDR2 SNTAGT. V was clipped by 4 bases and J by 1 base, with 6 bases between them. The CDR3 is made up of 13 amino acids. The CDR3 DNA reads TGTGCCAGCAGTGCAGGGGGCACAGATACGCAGTATTTT. It translates to CASSAGGTDTQYF.

This sequence joins TRBV30 and TRBJ2-1, with 7 bases identical to TRBD2. The CDR3 consists of 13 residues. Germline V gene sequence: CDR1 GTSNPN, CDR2 SVGIG (reference sequence). Trimming at V came to 4 bases and at J to 9 bases, leaving 9 bases not matched to a gene. CDR3 loop: CAWTASGGGEQFF. Here the CDR3 DNA reads TGTGCCTGGACGGCTAGCGGCGGCGGTGAGCAGTTCTTC.

The chain joins TRBV6-5 to TRBJ2-5; D may match TRBD1 or TRBD2 (5 bases each). Germline values: CDR1 MNHEY, CDR2 SVGAGI. Trimming stripped 6 bases from V and 4 bases from J, with 12 bases between. The CDR3 length is 13 residues. CDR3 nucleotides: TGTGCCAGCAGGAGGGACCCCTTAGAGACCCAGTACTTC. This gives the protein CASRRDPLETQYF.

This chain joins TRBV7-2 and TRBJ2-6; 9 bases align to TRBD2. This CDR3 is 14 amino acids long. CDR1 and CDR2 from the germline V gene are SGHTA and FQGNSA. CDR3 in DNA: TGTATGGAGCGGGAGGACTCTGGGGCCAACGTCCTGACTTTC. Translation: CMEREDSGANVLTF.

CDR3 sequence reads: CATSRDLVEQYF. CDR3 DNA sequence: TGTGCCACCAGCAGAGATCTGGTCGAGCAGTACTTC. The chain employs TRBV15 and TRBJ2-7; D not certain. Germline lookup yields CDR1 LNHNV and CDR2 YYDKDF (reference sequence). V lost 0 bases, J lost 6 bases, and 6 bases lay in between. This CDR3 is 12 amino acids long. The variable domain in full, with the rest retrieved from reference TRBV15 and TRBJ2-7, is DAMVIQNPRYQVTQFGKPVTLSCSQTLNHNVMYWYQQKSSQAPKLLFHYYDKDFNNEADTPDNFQSRRPNTSFCFLDIRSPGLGDTAMYLCATSRDLVEQYFGPGTRLTVT.

This chain connects TRBV18 to TRBJ2-3; D gene uncertain. The CDR3 sequence is 12 residues long. The V end was cut by 3 bases, the J end by 2 bases, with 3 bases between. The germline V gene encodes CDR1 KGHSH and CDR2 LQKENI. The CDR3 loop is CASSPDTDTQYF. The CDR3 nucleotides read TGTGCCAGCTCACCTGACACAGATACGCAGTATTTT.

This clone was recorded a few times. The gene calls are TRBV11-3 and TRBJ2-2; a weak D match, TRBD1 (5 bases). This CDR3 is built from 16 residues. V lost 0 bases and J lost 4, with 12 bases in between. Germline V gene data show CDR1 as SGHNT and CDR2 as YENEEA. CDR3 residues: CASSLDGQSPTGELFF. CDR3 nucleotides: TGTGCCAGCAGCTTAGATGGACAAAGCCCCACCGGGGAGCTGTTTTTT.

This clone was observed many times. The V call is TRBV6-4, the J call TRBJ2-6; D gene ambiguous. V lost 0 bases to trimming and J lost 0 bases, with 6 bases between them. CDR1 is MRHNA and CDR2 is SNTAGT in the germline V gene. The CDR3 length is 16 residues. CDR3 residues: CASSDSGSSGANVLTF. CDR3 nucleotide sequence: TGTGCCAGCAGTGACTCGGGCAGCTCTGGGGCCAACGTCCTGACTTTC.

The V and J genes are TRBV15 and TRBJ1-4, with TRBD1 matching 9 bases. CDR3 length: 17 amino acids. Per the germline V gene, CDR1 is LNHNV and CDR2 is YYDKDF (reference sequence). J lost 7 bases, V lost 0 bases, and 9 bases had no gene match. The CDR3 loop is CATSRDGPGQGGEKLFF. The CDR3 nucleotides read TGTGCCACCAGCAGAGATGGGCCGGGACAGGGTGGTGAAAAACTGTTTTTT. Combining the CDR3 with reference TRBV15 and TRBJ1-4 gives the whole variable domain DAMVIQNPRYQVTQFGKPVTLSCSQTLNHNVMYWYQQKSSQAPKLLFHYYDKDFNNEADTPDNFQSRRPNTSFCFLDIRSPGLGDTAMYLCATSRDGPGQGGEKLFFGSGTQLSVL.

This clone came up once. CDR3 DNA: TGTGCCAGCAGCTTAGGATGGGACACGGAGACCCAGTACTTC. Translating it yields CASSLGWDTETQYF. The V gene is TRBV11-3, the J gene TRBJ2-5; D is possibly TRBD1 (6 bases). This CDR3 spans 14 amino acids. The V and J ends lost 1 base and 5 bases respectively, with 11 bases between them. The germline CDR1 and CDR2 sequences are SGHNT and YENEEA.

V gene TRBV5-4 combines with J gene TRBJ1-1; 7 nucleotides match TRBD1. V was pared by 3 bases and J by 0 bases, with 17 bases of the junction left unmatched. Germline lookup yields CDR1 SGHNT and CDR2 YYREEE (reference sequence). The CDR3 runs to 19 residues. CDR3 residues: CASSSSPIRDRILNTEAFF. DNA of the CDR3: TGTGCCAGCAGCTCCAGCCCAATCCGGGACAGAATTTTGAACACTGAAGCTTTCTTT.

The chain combines TRBV7-2 with TRBJ2-3; 10 nucleotides match TRBD2. The junction had 13 bases not matched to a gene; V was cut back by 5 bases and J by 8 bases. The germline V gene has CDR1 SGHTA and CDR2 FQGNSA. The CDR3 runs 16 residues. CDR3 loop: CASSDPRTSGQTTQYF. DNA of the CDR3: TGTGCCAGCAGCGATCCTCGGACTAGCGGCCAGACTACGCAGTATTTT.

V gene TRBV7-9 combines with J gene TRBJ1-2; a possible D gene is TRBD1 (5 bases). V lost 5 bases and J 8 bases, leaving 15 bases between the germline ends. This CDR3 has 13 amino acids. In germline, CDR1 is SEHNR, CDR2 FQNEAQ (reference sequence). The DNA for the CDR3 is TGTGCCAGCAGCCGCGACAGTAATAGGGGCTACACCTTC. It is translated as CASSRDSNRGYTF.

The rearrangement joins TRBV12-3 or TRBV12-4 to TRBJ2-1; 8 positions agree with TRBD1. The CDR3 is made up of 12 amino acids. V was clipped by 5 bases and J by 9 bases; unmatched bases: 3. The CDR3 spells CASSVGTGEQFF. For the CDR3, the DNA is TGTGCCAGCAGTGTTGGGACAGGTGAGCAGTTCTTC.

Judged by abundance, this clone is medium-sized (0.01 to 0.1%). The DNA of the CDR3 is TGTGCCAGCAGCTTAGCGGGGGTCTACAATGAGCAGTTCTTC. This encodes CASSLAGVYNEQFF. The chain combines TRBV7-2 with TRBJ2-1; D tentatively reads TRBD1 or TRBD2 (5 bases each). V shed 0 bases and J shed 3 bases, with 6 bases lying between them. Germline V CDR1 and CDR2: SGHTA, FQGNSA. The CDR3 is 14 amino acids.

The chain recombines TRBV12-3 or TRBV12-4 with TRBJ1-2; D is unclear. Trimming stripped 5 bases from V and 7 bases from J, with 14 bases between. This CDR3 comprises 13 residues. This chain's CDR3 is CASSPGRGAGYTF. Here the CDR3 DNA reads TGTGCCAGCAGTCCGGGCCGTGGAGCTGGCTACACCTTC.

This clone was detected once. V gene TRBV28 combines with J gene TRBJ1-5, with D possibly TRBD1 on 5 matching bases. CDR3 length: 15 residues. V lost 7 bases to trimming and J lost 2 bases, with 15 bases between them. Germline V gene sequence: CDR1 MDHEN, CDR2 SYDVKM. The CDR3 is CASTQSVGGNQPQHF. In DNA form, the CDR3 reads TGTGCCAGCACCCAGAGTGTGGGGGGCAATCAGCCCCAGCATTTT. Complete variable domain (other parts from reference TRBV28 and TRBJ1-5): DVKVTQSSRYLVKRTGEKVFLECVQDMDHENMFWYRQDPGLGLRLIYFSYDVKMKEKGDIPEGYSVSREKKERFSLILESASTNQTSMYLCASTQSVGGNQPQHFGDGTRLSIL.

The chain joins TRBV19 to TRBJ2-7; no clear D. The CDR3 runs 13 residues. Trimming removed 3 bases at V and 4 bases at J, with 10 bases between. From germline, CDR1 is LNHDA and CDR2 SQIVND (reference sequence). In DNA, the CDR3 is TGTGCCAGTAGTATGGTCGTCGGGTACGAGCAGTACTTC. This translates into CASSMVVGYEQYF.